The present TCR beta chain was sequenced within a study of T cell repertoires in cytomegalovirus infection. Study in general: Signatures in public TCR beta sequences pointed to both CMV infection and matching HLA type.

Findings of the study overall: The response measured ex vivo was dominated by TCR beta clonotypes (HLA-C-restricted and CMV-specific). The cumulative frequency of public TCR beta families distinguished individuals who carried CMV together with the relevant HLA.

Notes on this clonotype: Its antigen is undetermined.

TCRdb re-called the reads through MiXCR, storing one row per CDR3 protein. The sample holds 150,000 to 200,000 distinct CDR3 sequences, 15% to 20% seen once. The CDR3 loop spans 12 amino acids. The V gene's germline CDR1 is WSHSY and CDR2 SAAADI. Trimming took off 3 bases at V and 8 bases at J, with 8 bases between the two ends. Sequenced sample: PBMCs. The chain couples TRBV10-2 to TRBJ2-1; D uncertain. The sequence came from a human donor in good health (CMV status not recorded). Some clones in this sample may be carry-over from other donors' samples. The CDR3 region is CASSERFYEQFF. In nucleotides, the CDR3 is TGCGCCAGCAGTGAACGTTTCTATGAGCAGTTCTTC.